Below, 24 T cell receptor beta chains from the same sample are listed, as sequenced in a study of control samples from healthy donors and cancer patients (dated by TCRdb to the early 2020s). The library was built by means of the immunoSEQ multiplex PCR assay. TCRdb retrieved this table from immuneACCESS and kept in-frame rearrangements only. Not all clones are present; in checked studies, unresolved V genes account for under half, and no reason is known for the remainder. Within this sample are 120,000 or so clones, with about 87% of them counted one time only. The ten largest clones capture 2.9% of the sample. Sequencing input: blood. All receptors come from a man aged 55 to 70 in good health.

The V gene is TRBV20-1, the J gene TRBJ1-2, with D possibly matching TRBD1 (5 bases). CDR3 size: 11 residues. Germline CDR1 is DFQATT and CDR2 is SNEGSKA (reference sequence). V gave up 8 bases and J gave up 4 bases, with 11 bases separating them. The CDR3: CSCDSPYGYTF. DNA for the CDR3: TGCAGTTGTGACAGCCCCTATGGCTACACCTTC.

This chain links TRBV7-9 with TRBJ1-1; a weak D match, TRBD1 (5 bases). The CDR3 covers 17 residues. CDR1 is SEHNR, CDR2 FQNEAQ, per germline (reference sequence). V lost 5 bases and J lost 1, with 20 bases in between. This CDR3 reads CASSPLGGGVSNTEAFF. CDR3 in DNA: TGTGCCAGCAGCCCTCTGGGCGGGGGTGTTTCGAACACTGAAGCTTTCTTT. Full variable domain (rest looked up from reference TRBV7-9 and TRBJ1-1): DTGVSQNPRHKITKRGQNVTFRCDPISEHNRLYWYRQTLGQGPEFLTYFQNEAQLEKSRLLSDRFSAERPKGSFSTLEIQRTEQGDSAMYLCASSPLGGGVSNTEAFFGQGTRLTVV.

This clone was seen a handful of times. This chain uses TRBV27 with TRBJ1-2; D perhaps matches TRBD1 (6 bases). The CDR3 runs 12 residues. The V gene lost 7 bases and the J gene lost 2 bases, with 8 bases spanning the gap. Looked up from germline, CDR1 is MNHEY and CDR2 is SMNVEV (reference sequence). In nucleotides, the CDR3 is TGTGCCAGCAAGCAGGGGAACTATGGCTACACCTTC. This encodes CASKQGNYGYTF.

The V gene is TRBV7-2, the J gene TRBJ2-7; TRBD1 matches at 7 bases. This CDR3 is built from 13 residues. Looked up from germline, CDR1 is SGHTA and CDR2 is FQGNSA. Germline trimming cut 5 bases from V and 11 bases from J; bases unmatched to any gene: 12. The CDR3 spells CASSRRGQTHEYF. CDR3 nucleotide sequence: TGTGCCAGCAGCCGTCGGGGACAGACCCATGAGTACTTC.

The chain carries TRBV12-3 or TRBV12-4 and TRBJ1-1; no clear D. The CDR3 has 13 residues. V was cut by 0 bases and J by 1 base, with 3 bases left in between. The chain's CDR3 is CASSLATNTEAFF. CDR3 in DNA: TGTGCCAGCAGTTTAGCTACGAACACTGAAGCTTTCTTT.

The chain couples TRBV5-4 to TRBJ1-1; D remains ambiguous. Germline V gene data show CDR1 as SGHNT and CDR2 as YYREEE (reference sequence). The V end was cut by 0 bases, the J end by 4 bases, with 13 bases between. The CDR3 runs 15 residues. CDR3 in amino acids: CASSLVADGRTEAFF. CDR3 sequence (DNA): TGTGCCAGCAGCTTGGTCGCAGACGGGCGCACTGAAGCTTTCTTT. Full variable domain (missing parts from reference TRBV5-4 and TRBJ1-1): ETGVTQSPTHLIKTRGQQVTLRCSSQSGHNTVSWYQQALGQGPQFIFQYYREEENGRGNFPPRFSGLQFPNYSSELNVNALELDDSALYLCASSLVADGRTEAFFGQGTRLTVV.

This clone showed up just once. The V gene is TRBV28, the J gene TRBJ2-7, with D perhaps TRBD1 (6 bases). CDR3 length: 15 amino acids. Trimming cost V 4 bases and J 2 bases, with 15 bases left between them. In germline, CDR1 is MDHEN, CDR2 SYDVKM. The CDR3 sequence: CASSSPTGVAYEQYF. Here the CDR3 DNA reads TGTGCCAGCAGTTCACCGACAGGAGTTGCCTACGAGCAGTACTTC.

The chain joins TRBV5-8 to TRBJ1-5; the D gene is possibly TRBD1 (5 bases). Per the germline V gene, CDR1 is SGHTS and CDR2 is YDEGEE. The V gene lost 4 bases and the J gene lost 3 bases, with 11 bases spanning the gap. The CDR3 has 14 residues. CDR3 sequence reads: CASSLRGYNQPQHF. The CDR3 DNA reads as TGTGCCAGCAGCCTTAGGGGATACAATCAGCCCCAGCATTTT. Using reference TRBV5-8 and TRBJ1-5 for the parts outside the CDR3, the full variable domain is EAGVTQSPTHLIKTRGQQATLRCSPISGHTSVYWYQQALGLGLQFLLWYDEGEERNRGNFPPRFSGRQFPNYSSELNVNALELEDSALYLCASSLRGYNQPQHFGDGTRLSIL.

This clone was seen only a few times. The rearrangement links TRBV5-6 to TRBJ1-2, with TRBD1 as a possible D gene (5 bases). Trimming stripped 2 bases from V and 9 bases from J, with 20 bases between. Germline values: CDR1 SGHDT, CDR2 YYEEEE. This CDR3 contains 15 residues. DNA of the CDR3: TGTGCCAGCAGCTTAGGGGTGTCGGGCCCTTATAGCTACACCTTC. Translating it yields CASSLGVSGPYSYTF.

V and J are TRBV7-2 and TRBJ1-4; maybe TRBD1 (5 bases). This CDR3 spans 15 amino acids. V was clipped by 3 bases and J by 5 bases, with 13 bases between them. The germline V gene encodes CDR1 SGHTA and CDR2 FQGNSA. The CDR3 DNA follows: TGTGCCAGCAGCTTTTTGTTAGGGGTGAATGAAAAACTGTTTTTT. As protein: CASSFLLGVNEKLFF.

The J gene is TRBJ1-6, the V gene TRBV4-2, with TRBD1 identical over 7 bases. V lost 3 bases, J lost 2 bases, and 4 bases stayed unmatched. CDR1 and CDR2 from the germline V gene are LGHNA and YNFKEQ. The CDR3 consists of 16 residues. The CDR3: CASSQVTGAYNSPLHF. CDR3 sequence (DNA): TGTGCCAGCAGCCAGGTAACAGGGGCCTATAATTCACCCCTCCACTTT.

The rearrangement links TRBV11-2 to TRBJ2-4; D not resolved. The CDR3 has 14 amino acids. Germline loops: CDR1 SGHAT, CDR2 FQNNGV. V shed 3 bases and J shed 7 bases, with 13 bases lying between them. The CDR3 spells CASSFSLSMNIQYF. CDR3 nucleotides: TGTGCCAGCAGCTTCTCCCTGTCGATGAACATTCAGTACTTC.

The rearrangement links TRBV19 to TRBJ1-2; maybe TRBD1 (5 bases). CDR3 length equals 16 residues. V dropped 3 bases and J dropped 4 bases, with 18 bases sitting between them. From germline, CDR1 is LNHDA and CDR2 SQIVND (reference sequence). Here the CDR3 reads CASSIGLLGQGYGYTF. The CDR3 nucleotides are TGTGCCAGTAGTATCGGACTGTTAGGGCAGGGCTATGGCTACACCTTC.

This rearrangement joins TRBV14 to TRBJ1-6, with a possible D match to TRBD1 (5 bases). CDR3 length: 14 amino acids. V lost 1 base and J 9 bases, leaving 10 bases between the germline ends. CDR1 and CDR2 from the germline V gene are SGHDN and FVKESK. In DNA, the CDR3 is TGTGCCAGCAGCCAAGCAGGGTTTGGTTCACCCCTCCACTTT. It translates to CASSQAGFGSPLHF.

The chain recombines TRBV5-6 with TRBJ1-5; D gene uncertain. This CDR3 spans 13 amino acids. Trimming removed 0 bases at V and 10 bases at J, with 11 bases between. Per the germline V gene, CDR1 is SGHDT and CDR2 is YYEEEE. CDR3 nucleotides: TGTGCCAGCAGCTTGGCCCCTGGCCTACCCCAGCATTTT. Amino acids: CASSLAPGLPQHF.

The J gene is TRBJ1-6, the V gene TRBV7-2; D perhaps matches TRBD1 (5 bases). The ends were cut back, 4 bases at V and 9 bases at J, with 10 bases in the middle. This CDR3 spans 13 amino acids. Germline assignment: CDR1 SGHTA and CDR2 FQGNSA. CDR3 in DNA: TGTGCCAGCAGCTCCCAGGGTTCTTCACCCCTCCACTTT. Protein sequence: CASSSQGSSPLHF.

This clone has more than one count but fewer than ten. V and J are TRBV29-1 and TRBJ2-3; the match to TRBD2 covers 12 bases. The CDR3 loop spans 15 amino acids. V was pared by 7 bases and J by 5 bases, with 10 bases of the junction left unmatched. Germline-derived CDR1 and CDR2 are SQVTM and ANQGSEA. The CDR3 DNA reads TGCAGCGCTAATCTAGCGGGGGGGCTGGTAGATACGCAGTATTTT. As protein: CSANLAGGLVDTQYF.

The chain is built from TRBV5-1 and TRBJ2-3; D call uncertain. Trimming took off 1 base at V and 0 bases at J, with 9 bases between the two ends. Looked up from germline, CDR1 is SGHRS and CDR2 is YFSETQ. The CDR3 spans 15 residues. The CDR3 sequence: CASSLLGSSTDTQYF. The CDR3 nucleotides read TGCGCCAGCAGCTTGCTAGGGTCTAGCACAGATACGCAGTATTTT.

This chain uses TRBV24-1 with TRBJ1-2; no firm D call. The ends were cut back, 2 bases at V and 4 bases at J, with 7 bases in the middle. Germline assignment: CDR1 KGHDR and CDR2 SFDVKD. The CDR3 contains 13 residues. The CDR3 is CATSDSSVYGYTF. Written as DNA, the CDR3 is TGTGCCACCAGTGATTCATCAGTCTATGGCTACACCTTC.

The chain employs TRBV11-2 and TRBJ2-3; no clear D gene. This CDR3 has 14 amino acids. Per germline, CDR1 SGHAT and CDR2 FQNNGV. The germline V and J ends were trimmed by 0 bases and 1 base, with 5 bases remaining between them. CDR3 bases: TGTGCCAGCAGCTTAGAGTGGGGCACAGATACGCAGTATTTT. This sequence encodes CASSLEWGTDTQYF.

In DNA, the CDR3 is TGTGCCACCAGAACCCGGAGTCGGGGTAGGAATGAGCAGTTCTTC. Its translation is CATRTRSRGRNEQFF. This chain uses TRBV15 with TRBJ2-1; D possibly corresponds to TRBD2 (5 bases). The V gene's germline CDR1 is LNHNV and CDR2 YYDKDF (reference sequence). The length of the CDR3 is 15 residues. Trimming shortened V by 6 bases and J by 7 bases, and 19 bases separated the two germline ends.

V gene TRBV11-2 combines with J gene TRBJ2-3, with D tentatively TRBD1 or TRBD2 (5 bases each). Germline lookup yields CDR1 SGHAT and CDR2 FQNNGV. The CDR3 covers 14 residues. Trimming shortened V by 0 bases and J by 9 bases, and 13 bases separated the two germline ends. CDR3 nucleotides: TGTGCCAGCAGCTTAGATGGGGCTAGCCAAACGCAGTATTTT. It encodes CASSLDGASQTQYF.

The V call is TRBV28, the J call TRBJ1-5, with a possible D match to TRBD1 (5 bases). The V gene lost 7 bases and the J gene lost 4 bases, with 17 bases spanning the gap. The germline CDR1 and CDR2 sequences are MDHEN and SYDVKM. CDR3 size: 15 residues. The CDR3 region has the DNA TGTGCCAGCAAGGAGGAGGCAGGGTATAATCAGCCCCAGCATTTT. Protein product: CASKEEAGYNQPQHF.

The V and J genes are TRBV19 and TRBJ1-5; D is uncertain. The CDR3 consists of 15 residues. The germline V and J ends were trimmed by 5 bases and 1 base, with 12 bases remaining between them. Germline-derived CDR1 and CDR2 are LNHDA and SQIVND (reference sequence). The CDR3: CASSPSGLSNQPQHF. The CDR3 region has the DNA TGTGCCAGTAGTCCATCAGGATTGAGCAATCAGCCCCAGCATTTT.